Presented here are 24 T cell receptor beta chains from one specimen sequenced in a study of blood T cell repertoires in COVID-19. Sequencing used immunoSEQ multiplex PCR; TCRdb keeps in-frame clones, though not all of them. The sample carries roughly 100,000 clones, 60% to 85% recorded once. What was sequenced was peripheral blood. These receptors all stem from an elderly woman with acute or convalescent COVID-19.

The genes are TRBV27 and TRBJ1-2, with 11 nucleotides matching TRBD1. The CDR3 runs 16 residues. V was clipped by 5 bases and J by 8 bases; unmatched bases: 13. CDR1 and CDR2 from the germline V gene are MNHEY and SMNVEV (reference sequence). Written as DNA, the CDR3 is TGTGCCAGCAGTCCGTATCGGACAGGGGGCGATATAGGCTACACCTTC. This encodes CASSPYRTGGDIGYTF.

This chain connects TRBV7-2 to TRBJ1-5; unclear D gene. CDR1 is SGHTA, CDR2 FQGNSA, per germline. The CDR3 runs 14 residues. Trimming removed 3 bases from V and 0 bases from J, with 6 bases in between. The CDR3 is CASSFRDSNQPQHF. In DNA, the CDR3 is TGTGCCAGCAGCTTTAGAGATAGCAATCAGCCCCAGCATTTT.

This clone has just one count. DNA of the CDR3: TGTGCTAGTGGTTTTGGTGCGGGGGGCACAGATACGCAGTATTTT. Amino acid sequence: CASGFGAGGTDTQYF. The chain is built from TRBV12-5 and TRBJ2-3, with 7 bases aligning to TRBD2. Germline assignment: CDR1 LGHNT and CDR2 FRNRAP. V trimming: 3 bases; J trimming: 1 base; junction bases outside the gene matches: 4. The CDR3 consists of 15 residues.

This chain uses TRBV7-8 with TRBJ2-1; possibly TRBD1 for D (5 bases). The V gene's germline CDR1 is SGHVS and CDR2 FQNEAQ. The CDR3 length is 12 residues. Deletions cut 1 base from V and 9 bases from J, with 7 bases between. CDR3 nucleotides: TGTGCCAGCAGCTTAGTAAGGGGTGAGCAGTTCTTC. Protein sequence: CASSLVRGEQFF.

This clone has at least ten counts. The genes are TRBV19 and TRBJ2-7; a possible D gene is TRBD1 (6 bases). Between the trimmed V and J ends, which lost 5 bases and 5 bases, there was a span of 13 bases. Germline V gene lookup returns CDR1 LNHDA and CDR2 SQIVND (reference sequence). The CDR3 sequence is 13 residues long. The CDR3 nucleotides read TGTGCCAGTAGTGCGCGCCCAGGGGACGAGCAGTACTTC. This encodes CASSARPGDEQYF.

This clone was seen more than once but under ten times. The V and J genes are TRBV5-1 and TRBJ2-7; D perhaps matches TRBD1 (5 bases). V lost 0 bases and J 4 bases, leaving 14 bases between the germline ends. The CDR3 is 15 residues long. The germline CDR1 and CDR2 sequences are SGHRS and YFSETQ. CDR3 loop: CASSLAQGITYEQYF. CDR3 sequence (DNA): TGCGCCAGCAGCTTGGCCCAGGGAATTACTTACGAGCAGTACTTC.

V gene TRBV25-1 combines with J gene TRBJ2-7; tentative D call: TRBD2 (6 bases). Trimming shortened V by 1 base and J by 1 base, and 11 bases separated the two germline ends. The CDR3 consists of 15 residues. Per the germline V gene, CDR1 is MGHDK and CDR2 is SYGVNS. In DNA form, the CDR3 reads TGTGCCAGCAGTGAATTTCAGGCGGGATCCTACGAGCAGTACTTC. It is translated as CASSEFQAGSYEQYF.

The chain is built from TRBV9 and TRBJ1-2; 8 bases fit TRBD1. V lost 4 bases and J lost 0; bases outside the gene matches: 5. The CDR3 is 15 residues long. CDR1 is SGDLS and CDR2 is YYNGEE in the germline V gene. This CDR3 reads CASSTQGQANYGYTF. The CDR3 bases are TGTGCCAGCAGCACCCAGGGACAGGCTAACTATGGCTACACCTTC.

The gene calls are TRBV6-5 and TRBJ1-3, with D possibly being TRBD1 (5 bases). The CDR3 loop spans 14 amino acids. Germline-derived CDR1 and CDR2 are MNHEY and SVGAGI. Trimming cost V 4 bases and J 1 base, with 8 bases left between them. CDR3 sequence reads: CASSWGGSGNTIYF. The CDR3 coding sequence is TGTGCCAGCAGTTGGGGGGGATCTGGAAACACCATATATTTT.

The chain combines TRBV2 with TRBJ1-2; D remains ambiguous. Trimming took off 2 bases at V and 9 bases at J, with 19 bases between the two ends. Germline V CDR1 and CDR2: SNHLY, FYNNEI. The CDR3 is made up of 15 amino acids. CDR3 sequence (DNA): TGTGCCAGCAGTGAATATGAGGGAGGGTTTTTTAGCTACACCTTC. This codes for CASSEYEGGFFSYTF.

Worth noting for this clone: It is unclear where the CDR3 begins or ends on the DNA, so no DNA is shown, and the CDR3 is as TCRdb lists it. The rearrangement links TRBV6-4 to TRBJ2-2; the D segment call TRBD1 is taken from the table without a DNA check. 14 amino acids form the CDR3, both terminal residues included. Germline V gives CDR1 MRHNA, CDR2 SNTAGT. This chain's CDR3 is CASSSGQTPGELFF.

The chain has TRBV29-1 and TRBJ2-2, with 8 positions matching TRBD1. The germline V gene has CDR1 SQVTM and CDR2 ANQGSEA. The CDR3 extends over 14 amino acids. The V and J ends lost 1 base and 5 bases, in that order; junction bases with no gene match: 3. The DNA of the CDR3 is TGCAGCGTTGAAGGGACAGGGTGGACCGGGGAGCTGTTTTTT. It yields the protein CSVEGTGWTGELFF.

This chain connects TRBV3-1 (or the pseudogene TRBV3-2) to TRBJ2-7, with 10 bases matching TRBD1. V lost 4 bases, J lost 1 base, and 7 bases stayed unmatched. Germline-derived CDR1 and CDR2 are LGHDT and YNNKEL (reference sequence). The CDR3 spans 16 residues. The CDR3 coding sequence is TGTGCCAGCAGCCCCCGGGGACAGGGGAGTTCCTACGAGCAGTACTTC. Protein sequence: CASSPRGQGSSYEQYF.

This clone has only a few counts. The gene calls are TRBV28 and TRBJ1-5; D is perhaps TRBD1 (6 bases). Germline CDR1 reads MDHEN; CDR2 reads SYDVKM. V lost 6 bases, J lost 8 bases, and 20 bases lay in between. The CDR3 loop spans 15 amino acids. The CDR3 here is CASSHLRGAVEPQHF. DNA of the CDR3: TGTGCCAGCAGCCACCTCCGGGGGGCGGTGGAGCCCCAGCATTTT.

The chain carries TRBV27 and TRBJ1-2, with D tentatively TRBD1 (6 bases). Trimming stripped 3 bases from V and 5 bases from J, with 13 bases between. This CDR3 has 14 residues. Per germline, CDR1 MNHEY and CDR2 SMNVEV (reference sequence). The CDR3 reads CASSLVRGRYGYTF. The DNA of the CDR3 is TGTGCCAGCAGTTTGGTGCGGGGGCGTTATGGCTACACCTTC.

This chain joins TRBV9 and TRBJ2-1, with TRBD2 matching over 15 bases. Germline loops: CDR1 SGDLS, CDR2 YYNGEE. CDR3 length: 17 residues. The trim removed 0 bases at V and 8 bases at J, leaving 6 bases unmatched. The CDR3 nucleotides are TGTGCCAGCAGCGTAGGAGAGGGACTAGCGGGAGGAGATGAGCAGTTCTTC. It encodes CASSVGEGLAGGDEQFF.

The chain uses TRBV19 and TRBJ1-5; D is uncertain. The CDR3 covers 15 residues. V was shortened by 1 base and J by 9 bases, with 16 bases between the two germline ends. Germline V lookup: CDR1 LNHDA, CDR2 SQIVND (reference sequence). The CDR3 bases are TGTGCCAGTAGTATAGCAACGAGGGCCCCTGTGCCCCAGCATTTT. This codes for CASSIATRAPVPQHF.

This clone has just one count. The J gene is TRBJ2-3, the V gene TRBV4-2; the match to TRBD2 covers 9 bases. The germline CDR1 and CDR2 sequences are LGHNA and YNFKEQ. The V segment lost 0 bases and the J segment 0 bases; nucleotides outside the gene matches: 7. The CDR3 has 18 amino acids. DNA for the CDR3: TGTGCCAGCAGCCAAGACCGGTCTAGCGGGGCCAGCACAGATACGCAGTATTTT. It yields the protein CASSQDRSSGASTDTQYF.

This clone was observed a few times. This chain uses TRBV14 with TRBJ1-2, with 12 bases lining up with TRBD1. Looked up from germline, CDR1 is SGHDN and CDR2 is FVKESK. This CDR3 region has 16 residues. The V segment lost 2 bases and the J segment 4 bases; nucleotides outside the gene matches: 5. CDR3 nucleotides: TGTGCCAGCAGCCAACCCGGGACAGGGGGCAGCTATGGCTACACCTTC. Amino acid sequence: CASSQPGTGGSYGYTF.

The table lists this clone with many counts. The CDR3 DNA sequence: TGTGCCAGCACGGTTGGGGGCATGAACACTGAAGCTTTCTTT. Translation gives CASTVGGMNTEAFF. The chain uses TRBV2 and TRBJ1-1, with D possibly matching TRBD1 (6 bases). Germline CDR1 reads SNHLY; CDR2 reads FYNNEI. CDR3 length equals 14 residues. V was pared by 7 bases and J by 0 bases, with 12 bases between.

The chain carries TRBV9 and TRBJ2-1; 7 bases align to TRBD1. The CDR3 runs 16 residues. In germline, CDR1 is SGDLS, CDR2 YYNGEE. V shed 4 bases and J 2 bases; nucleotides not matched to a gene: 9. The CDR3 nucleotides are TGTGCCAGCAGCCTTGAAGGACAGGTTCCCTACAATGAGCAGTTCTTC. Translated, it gives CASSLEGQVPYNEQFF.

The chain carries TRBV6-5 and TRBJ2-3; 12 bases are shared with TRBD2. CDR3 length: 16 amino acids. J was trimmed by 6 bases and V by 0 bases; bases with no gene match: 4. CDR1 MNHEY and CDR2 SVGAGI come from the germline V gene. DNA for the CDR3: TGTGCCAGCAGTTACTCGGGACTAGCGGGCCGGGATACGCAGTATTTT. Its translation: CASSYSGLAGRDTQYF.

The rearrangement joins TRBV24-1 to TRBJ1-4; D perhaps matches TRBD1 (6 bases). The V and J ends lost 0 bases and 5 bases respectively, with 9 bases between them. Germline CDR1 reads KGHDR; CDR2 reads SFDVKD. This CDR3 comprises 15 residues. The CDR3 here is CATSDLGQWNEKLFF. In nucleotides, the CDR3 is TGTGCCACCAGTGATTTGGGACAGTGGAATGAAAAACTGTTTTTT.

The rearrangement uses TRBV2 and TRBJ2-3; 15 nucleotides align to TRBD2. Germline V gene data show CDR1 as SNHLY and CDR2 as FYNNEI. The CDR3 contains 17 residues. V trimming: 3 bases; J trimming: 5 bases; junction bases outside the gene matches: 6. The CDR3 coding sequence is TGTGCCAGCAGTGACGGACTAGCGGGGGGGCAGGGAGATACGCAGTATTTT. As protein: CASSDGLAGGQGDTQYF.